The T cell receptor (beta chain) under discussion was sequenced for a study of T cells in Graves' hyperthyroidism and ophthalmopathy. Study-wide points: Ophthalmopathy was distinguished from stable hyperthyroidism by 13 V-J signatures.

The germline CDR1 and CDR2 sequences are MNHEY and SMNVEV (reference sequence). Trimming left V 2 bases short and J 4 bases short, with 6 bases between. The CDR3 runs to 12 residues. The TCR beta CDR3 regions underwent amplification using RNA transcripts as the source. The TCR CDR3 was amplified in a first-round RT-PCR using the HTBI primer set. TCRdb independently ran MiXCR on the multiplex PCR reads; one entry per CDR3 protein. The table has around 340,000 distinct CDR3 sequences, around 17% seen once. Patients between 18 and 65 years old had hyperthyroidism, newly diagnosed and lasting under 2 months. Source material for PBMCs was around 10 ml fresh peripheral blood. This clonotype came up many times. Antigen specificity is unknown.

The chain has TRBV27 and TRBJ2-7; D unresolved. This clonotype originated in a man aged 25-40 years with Graves' hyperthyroidism. Sequenced: blood. The CDR3 nucleotides read TGTGCCAGCAGTTTAAAAGGGTACGAGCAGTACTTC. It translates to CASSLKGYEQYF.